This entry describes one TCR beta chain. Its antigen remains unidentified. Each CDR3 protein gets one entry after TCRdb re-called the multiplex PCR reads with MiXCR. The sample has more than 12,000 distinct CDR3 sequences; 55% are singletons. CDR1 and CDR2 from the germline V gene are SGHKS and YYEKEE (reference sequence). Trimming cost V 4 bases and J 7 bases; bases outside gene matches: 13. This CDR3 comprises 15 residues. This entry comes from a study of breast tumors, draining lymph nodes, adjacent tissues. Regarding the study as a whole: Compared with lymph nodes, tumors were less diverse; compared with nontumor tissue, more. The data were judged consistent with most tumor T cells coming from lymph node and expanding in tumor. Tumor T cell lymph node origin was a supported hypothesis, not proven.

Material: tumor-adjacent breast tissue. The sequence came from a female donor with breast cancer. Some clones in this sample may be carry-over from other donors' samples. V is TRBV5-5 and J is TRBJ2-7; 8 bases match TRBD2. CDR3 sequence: CASSPAGPAGEEQYF. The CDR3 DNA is TGTGCCAGCAGCCCGGCTGGACCAGCGGGAGAGGAGCAGTACTTC.